The clone carrying this TCR beta chain appeared a few times. Antigen unknown. These data originate in a study of T cell responses to AZD1222 COVID-19 vaccine. CDR1 is MNHEY, CDR2 SMNVEV, per germline (reference sequence). J was trimmed by 8 bases and V by 2 bases; bases with no gene match: 10. The CDR3 contains 16 residues. This table comes from immunoSEQ multiplex PCR, and its TCRdb copy is limited to in-frame clones, with some not included. The sample has around 150,000 clones; around 88% are singletons. Study conclusions and caveats: Nearly half of spike-specific TCRs reportedly target unmutated variant regions. There were repertoire samples only from the period after the peak T cell response. The donor cohort was predominantly white British with a female majority, and clonal diversity may have been underestimated. Baseline seropositivity occurred in only a handful of AZD1222 recipients.

The rearrangement joins TRBV27 to TRBJ2-1; 9 bases match TRBD2. This specimen consisted of peripheral blood, obtained on day 0 of AZD1222 vaccination. The sequence was collected from an adult in good health. CDR3 sequence: CASSLSGGRGWDEQFF. CDR3 nucleotide sequence: TGTGCCAGCAGTTTAAGCGGCGGGAGGGGTTGGGATGAGCAGTTCTTC.